This T cell receptor (beta chain) was captured by sequencing in a study of cytomegalovirus exposure and HLA in healthy donors. Germline V gives CDR1 SNHLY, CDR2 FYNNEI. The CDR3 runs 14 residues. With V trimmed by 5 bases and J by 4 bases, 7 bases remained unmatched. With 60 Vbeta and 13 Jbeta primers, the PCR was carried out. This table comes from immunoSEQ multiplex PCR, and its TCRdb copy is limited to in-frame clones, with some not included. This table has around 130,000 clones, roughly 83% appearing once. The rearrangement joins TRBV2 to TRBJ2-7, with 8 bases matching TRBD1. The sequenced sample consisted of PBMCs. This receptor was identified in a girl between 2 and 10 years old in good health and CMV-seronegative. The CDR3 sequence: CASSRTGSGYEQYF. In nucleotides, the CDR3 is TGTGCCAGCAGTAGGACAGGGTCGGGATACGAGCAGTACTTC.